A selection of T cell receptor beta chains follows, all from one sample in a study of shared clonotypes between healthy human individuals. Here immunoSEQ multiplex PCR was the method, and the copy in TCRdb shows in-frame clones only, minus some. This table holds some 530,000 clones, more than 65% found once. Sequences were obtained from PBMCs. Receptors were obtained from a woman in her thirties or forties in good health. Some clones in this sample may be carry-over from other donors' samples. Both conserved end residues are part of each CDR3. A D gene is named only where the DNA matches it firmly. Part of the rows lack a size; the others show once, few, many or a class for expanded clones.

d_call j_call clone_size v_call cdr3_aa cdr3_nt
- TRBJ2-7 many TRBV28 CASSLEGSTYEQYF TGTGCCAGCAGTTTAGAGGGCAGCACCTACGAGCAGTACTTC
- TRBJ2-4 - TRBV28 CASSLGFGGLAKNIQYF TGTGCCAGCAGTTTAGGGTTCGGGGGACTAGCCAAAAACATTCAGTACTTC
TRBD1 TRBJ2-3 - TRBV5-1 CASSSRQGTDTQYF TGCGCCAGCAGCTCACGACAGGGGACAGATACGCAGTATTTT
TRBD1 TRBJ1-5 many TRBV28 CASTSGTGDQPQHF TGTGCCAGCACCTCCGGGACAGGGGATCAGCCCCAGCATTTT
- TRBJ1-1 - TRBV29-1 CSPWTVLNTEAFF TGCAGCCCATGGACAGTCTTGAACACTGAAGCTTTCTTT
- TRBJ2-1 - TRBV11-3 CASSRGGRTNEQFF TGTGCCAGCAGCCGAGGGGGGCGGACCAATGAGCAGTTCTTC
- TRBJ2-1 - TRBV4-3 CASSQEGQATNEQFF TGCGCCAGCAGCCAAGAGGGGCAAGCCACCAATGAGCAGTTCTTC
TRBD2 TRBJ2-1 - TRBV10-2 CASRSGSAYNEQFF TGCGCCAGCAGGAGCGGGAGCGCCTACAATGAGCAGTTCTTC
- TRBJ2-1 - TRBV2 CASRIREQFF TGTGCCAGCAGGATCCGTGAGCAGTTCTTC
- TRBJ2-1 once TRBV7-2 CASSLDRVAEQFF TGTGCCAGCAGCTTAGACAGGGTTGCTGAGCAGTTCTTC
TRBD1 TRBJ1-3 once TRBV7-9 CASSPWTGTSGNTIYF TGTGCCAGCAGCCCCTGGACAGGAACCTCTGGAAACACCATATATTTT
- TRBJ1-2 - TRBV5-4 CASSLWGEGSSTYGYTF TGTGCCAGCAGCTTGTGGGGGGAAGGGTCCTCAACTTATGGCTACACCTTC
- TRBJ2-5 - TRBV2 CASSGLAPQETQYF TGTGCCAGCAGTGGTCTAGCGCCCCAAGAGACCCAGTACTTC
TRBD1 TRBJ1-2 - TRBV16 CASSQLGQLANYGYTF TGTGCCAGCAGCCAATTGGGACAGCTAGCTAACTATGGCTACACCTTC
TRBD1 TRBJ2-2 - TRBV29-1 CSVGSPGTGTGELFF TGCAGCGTTGGCAGCCCCGGGACAGGGACCGGGGAGCTGTTTTTT
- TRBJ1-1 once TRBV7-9 CASSLGVEGAFF TGTGCCAGCAGCTTGGGGGTAGAGGGAGCTTTCTTT
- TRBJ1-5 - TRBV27 CASSFLGQPQHF TGTGCCAGCAGTTTTTTGGGTCAGCCCCAGCATTTT
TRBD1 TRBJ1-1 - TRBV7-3 CASSPTGRTEAFF TGTGCCAGCAGCCCGACAGGGCGGACTGAAGCTTTCTTT
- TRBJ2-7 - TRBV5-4 CASSGHPSSYEQYF TGTGCCAGCAGCGGACACCCGAGCTCCTACGAGCAGTACTTC
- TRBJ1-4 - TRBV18 CASSPQHGRNEKLFF TGTGCCAGCTCACCTCAACACGGGCGTAATGAAAAACTGTTTTTT
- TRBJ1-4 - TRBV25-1 CASSAGTQMNSEKLFF TGTGCCAGCAGTGCCGGGACACAGATGAATAGTGAAAAACTGTTTTTT
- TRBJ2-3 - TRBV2 CASSDEVQDTQYF TGTGCCAGCAGTGATGAGGTACAAGATACGCAGTATTTT
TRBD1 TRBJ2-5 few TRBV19 CASSTQGMQETQYF TGTGCCAGTAGTACACAGGGGATGCAAGAGACCCAGTACTTC
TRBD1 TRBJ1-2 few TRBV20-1 CSADRVWGYTF TGCAGTGCCGACAGGGTGTGGGGCTACACCTTC
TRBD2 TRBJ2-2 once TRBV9 CASSARPTSGTNTGELFF TGTGCCAGCAGCGCCCGCCCGACTAGCGGGACAAACACCGGGGAGCTGTTTTTT
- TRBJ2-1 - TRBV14 CASSQELRDNEQFF TGTGCCAGCAGCCAAGAACTAAGGGACAATGAGCAGTTCTTC
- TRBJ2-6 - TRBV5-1 CASSPRPRIASGANVLTF TGCGCCAGCAGCCCAAGGCCCCGAATCGCCTCTGGGGCCAACGTCCTGACTTTC
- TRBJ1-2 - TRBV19 CASSPNPRQSGHYGYTF TGTGCCAGTAGTCCAAACCCCAGACAGTCGGGGCACTATGGCTACACCTTC
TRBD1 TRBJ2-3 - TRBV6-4 CASKPGQGDADTQYF TGTGCCAGCAAACCGGGACAGGGAGACGCAGATACGCAGTATTTT
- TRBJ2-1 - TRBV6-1 CASSEAPPREQFF TGTGCCAGCAGTGAAGCCCCCCCTAGGGAGCAGTTCTTC
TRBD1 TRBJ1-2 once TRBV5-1 CASSSTGTGGGYTF TGCGCCAGCAGCTCGACCGGGACAGGGGGTGGCTACACCTTC
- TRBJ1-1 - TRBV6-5 CASSYAQRTEAFF TGTGCCAGCAGTTATGCCCAGCGCACTGAAGCTTTCTTT